One sample yielded the 2 T cell receptor beta chains listed below, sequenced in a study of naive and memory T cell subsets. General study findings and limits: Naive repertoires, especially CD8, held a few larger clonotypes, possibly memory cells re-expressing CD45RA.

Antigens of these TCRs are unknown. Both TRBC1 and TRBC2 were covered by a beta constant-region primer of two equimolar oligonucleotides. The ligated cDNA underwent four PCR rounds using SP2 and nested alpha and beta constant-region primers. TCRdb passed the UMI-ligation and nested PCR reads through MiXCR, listing each CDR3 protein once. The sample shows 150,000 or so distinct CDR3 sequences, roughly 23% of them seen only once. The sequenced material came from naive CD4+ T cells from blood. The receptor set was obtained from a human donor in good health.

CDR3 DNA sequence: TGTGCCACCAGCAGAGACGGCGCGGGGAGGGCCTTCGAGCAGTACTTC. Its translation: CATSRDGAGRAFEQYF. J is TRBJ2-7 and V is TRBV15; 7 bases fit TRBD2. Germline V gene data show CDR1 as LNHNV and CDR2 as YYDKDF (reference sequence). Trimming at V came to 0 bases and at J to 6 bases, leaving 11 bases not matched to a gene. This CDR3 region has 16 residues.

The chain combines TRBV6-2 or TRBV6-3 with TRBJ1-1; D unclear. The ends were cut back, 0 bases at V and 0 bases at J, with 14 bases in the middle. Germline CDR1 is MNHEY and CDR2 is SVGEGT. CDR3 length: 17 residues. CDR3 nucleotides: TGTGCCAGCAGTTACTCGATAGGGCTCGGGATGAACACTGAAGCTTTCTTT. Translated, it gives CASSYSIGLGMNTEAFF.